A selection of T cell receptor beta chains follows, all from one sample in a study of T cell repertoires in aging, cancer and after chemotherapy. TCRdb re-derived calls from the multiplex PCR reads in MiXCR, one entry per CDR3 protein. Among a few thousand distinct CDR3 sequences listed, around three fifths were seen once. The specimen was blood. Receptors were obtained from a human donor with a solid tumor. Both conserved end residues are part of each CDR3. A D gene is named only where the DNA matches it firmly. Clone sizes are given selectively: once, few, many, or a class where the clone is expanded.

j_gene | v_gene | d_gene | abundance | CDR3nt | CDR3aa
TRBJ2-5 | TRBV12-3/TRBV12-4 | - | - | TGTGCCAGCAGTATCCAGACTCCCCCAACCCAGTACTTC | CASSIQTPPTQYF
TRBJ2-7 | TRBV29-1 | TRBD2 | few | TGCAGCGTTGAACTAGCGGCCTACGAGCAGTACTTC | CSVELAAYEQYF
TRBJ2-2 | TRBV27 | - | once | TGTGCCAGCAGTTTGGGGGTCTATAACACCGGGGAGCTGTTTTTT | CASSLGVYNTGELFF
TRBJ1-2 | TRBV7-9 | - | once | TGCGCCAGCAGCCAAGATTCGGGCTATGGCTACACCTTC | CASSQDSGYGYTF
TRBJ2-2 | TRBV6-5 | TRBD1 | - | TGTGCCAGCAGTTCCCGCGACAGGGTCCAAATTGGGGAGCTGTTTTTT | CASSSRDRVQIGELFF
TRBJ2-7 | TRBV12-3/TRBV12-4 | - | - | TGTGCCAGCAGTTTAGCTGTCAGGGCTTACGAGCAGTACTTC | CASSLAVRAYEQYF
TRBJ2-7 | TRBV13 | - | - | TGTGCCAGCAGCTCCTACAGGGGGGGCGAGCAGTACTTC | CASSSYRGGEQYF
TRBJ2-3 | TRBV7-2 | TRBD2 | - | TGTGCCAGCAGCCCGAGGCGGGGGGCGAGCACAGATACGCAGTATTTT | CASSPRRGASTDTQYF
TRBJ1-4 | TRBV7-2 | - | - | TGTGCCAGCAGCTATGCCCGCCGGGGCGGGAGGGAAAAACTGTTTTTT | CASSYARRGGREKLFF
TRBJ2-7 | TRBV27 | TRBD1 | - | TGTGCCAGCGCCGATGGACAGGGTCCCTACGAGCAGTACTTC | CASADGQGPYEQYF
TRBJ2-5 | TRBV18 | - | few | TGTGCCAGCTCACCAGCTGGACGAGGAGAGACCCAGTACTTC | CASSPAGRGETQYF
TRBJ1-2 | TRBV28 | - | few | TGTGCCAGCACCCTAACAAGTAACTATGGCTACACCTTC | CASTLTSNYGYTF
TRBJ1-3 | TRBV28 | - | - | TGTGCCAGCAGTTCGGGAGGGAGTACGGGAAACACCATATATTTT | CASSSGGSTGNTIYF
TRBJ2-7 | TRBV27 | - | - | TGTGCCAGCAGTTGGGGGACCCCGAACTACGAGCAGTACTTC | CASSWGTPNYEQYF
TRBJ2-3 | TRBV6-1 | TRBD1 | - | TGTGCCAGCAGTGGGGACAGGGGGCATGAAGATACGCAGTATTTT | CASSGDRGHEDTQYF
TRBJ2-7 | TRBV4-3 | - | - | TGCGCCAGCAGCGAAAGAGCCAGCGGCCGCTACGAGCAGTACTTC | CASSERASGRYEQYF
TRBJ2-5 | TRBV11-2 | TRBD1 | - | TGTGCCAGCAGCTTTCGACAGGGGGGAGAGACCCAGTACTTC | CASSFRQGGETQYF
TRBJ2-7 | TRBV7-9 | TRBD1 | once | TGTGCCAGCAGCCCACGGACAGGGCTGACCTACGAGCAGTACTTC | CASSPRTGLTYEQYF
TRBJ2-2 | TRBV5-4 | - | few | TGTGCCAGCAGCTTGGCCAGGGCAGGCCCCGGGGAGCTGTTTTTT | CASSLARAGPGELFF
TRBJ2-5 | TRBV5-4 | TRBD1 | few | TGTGCCAGCACCGACAGGGGGGCGGAGACCCAGTACTTC | CASTDRGAETQYF
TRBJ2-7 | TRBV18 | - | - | TGTGCCAGCTCACAGAGGGGGGACGAGCAGTACTTC | CASSQRGDEQYF
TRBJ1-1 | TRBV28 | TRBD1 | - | TGTGCCAGCACAGTAGGACAGGGGCGGGCTGAAGCTTTCTTT | CASTVGQGRAEAFF
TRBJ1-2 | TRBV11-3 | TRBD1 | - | TGTGCCAGCAGCGGACAGGGACTTGGCTACACCTTC | CASSGQGLGYTF
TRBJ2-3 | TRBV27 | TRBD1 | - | TGTGCCAGCAGTTTAGGCGGGACAGGAGGATGGGATACGCAGTATTTT | CASSLGGTGGWDTQYF
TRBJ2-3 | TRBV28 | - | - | TGTGCCAGCAGTTTAGGAAGCACAGATACGCAGTATTTT | CASSLGSTDTQYF
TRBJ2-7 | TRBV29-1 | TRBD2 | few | TGCAGCGTTCGTGGGGGGGAGTACGAGCAGTACTTC | CSVRGGEYEQYF
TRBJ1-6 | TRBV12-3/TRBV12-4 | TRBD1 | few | TGTGCCAGCAGTTTAGACAGGGGGCGATCACCCCTCCACTTT | CASSLDRGRSPLHF
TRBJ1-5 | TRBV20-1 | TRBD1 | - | TGCAGTGCTAATGTTATCTCAGGGACAGGTCAGCCCCAGCATTTT | CSANVISGTGQPQHF
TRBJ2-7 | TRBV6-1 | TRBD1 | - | TGTGCCAGCAGTTCCCCGGGACAGGGGAGGGAGCAGTACTTC | CASSSPGQGREQYF
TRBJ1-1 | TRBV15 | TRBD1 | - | TGTGCCACCAGCAGAGAAGGGGGCATCACTGAAGCTTTCTTT | CATSREGGITEAFF
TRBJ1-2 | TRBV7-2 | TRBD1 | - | TGTGCCAGCAGCTCGTCGGGACAGATGAACTATGGCTACACCTTC | CASSSSGQMNYGYTF
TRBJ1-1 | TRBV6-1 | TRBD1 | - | TGTGCCAGCAGAACTTCACAGGGGGGATCTGAAGCTTTCTTT | CASRTSQGGSEAFF
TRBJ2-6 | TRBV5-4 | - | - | TGTGCCAGCTCCTTCCGACGGTCTGGGGCCAACGTCCTGACTTTC | CASSFRRSGANVLTF
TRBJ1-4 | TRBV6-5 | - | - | TGTGCCAGCAGTTACGACTGGGCGAATAATGAAAAACTGTTTTTT | CASSYDWANNEKLFF
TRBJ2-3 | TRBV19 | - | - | TGTGCCAGTAGTATAGTAGGGGATTTAGGATCTACGGATACGCAGTATTTT | CASSIVGDLGSTDTQYF
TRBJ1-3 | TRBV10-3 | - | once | TGTGCCATCAGTGCAGGGCTTGGAAACACCATATATTTT | CAISAGLGNTIYF
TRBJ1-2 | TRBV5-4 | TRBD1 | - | TGTGCCAGCAGCCGAATACAGGGGACGGACGGCTACACCTTC | CASSRIQGTDGYTF
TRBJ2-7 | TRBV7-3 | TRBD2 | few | TGTGCCAGCAGCTTAAGCGGGACTAGCGGGGAGCAGTACTTC | CASSLSGTSGEQYF
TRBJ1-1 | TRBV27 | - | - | TGTGCCAGCAGTTTAGGCCGGGTAGGTAGGGGGAACACTGAAGCTTTCTTT | CASSLGRVGRGNTEAFF
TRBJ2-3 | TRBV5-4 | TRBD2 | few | TGTGCCAGCAGTTATAGCGGGAGCACAGATACGCAGTATTTT | CASSYSGSTDTQYF
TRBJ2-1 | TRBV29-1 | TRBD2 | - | TGCAGCGTTGAAAGAATGGCGGGGGATGAGCAGTTCTTC | CSVERMAGDEQFF
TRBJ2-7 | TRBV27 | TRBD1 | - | TGTGCCAGCAGTATAGGACAGGGACCCTACGAGCAGTACTTC | CASSIGQGPYEQYF
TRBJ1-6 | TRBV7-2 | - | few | TGTGCCAGCAGCCTCAGCGATTCACCCCTCCACTTT | CASSLSDSPLHF
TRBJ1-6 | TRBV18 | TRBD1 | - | TGTGCCAGCTCACCTGACGGGACAGGGGAATCACCCCTCCACTTT | CASSPDGTGESPLHF
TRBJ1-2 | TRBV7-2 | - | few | TGTGCCAGCGGCTATGGCTACACCTTC | CASGYGYTF
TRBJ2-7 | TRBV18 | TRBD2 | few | TGTGCCAGCTCACGCGATTCCGAGGGGACTAGCGGGAGAAGCGAGCAGTACTTC | CASSRDSEGTSGRSEQYF
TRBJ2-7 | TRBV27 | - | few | TGTGCCAGCAGTTTATCGGGGGCAGTAATGGGTGAGCAGTACTTC | CASSLSGAVMGEQYF
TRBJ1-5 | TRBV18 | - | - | TGTGCCAGCTCACCCGAGTCAGGGGTCAATCAGCCCCAGCATTTT | CASSPESGVNQPQHF
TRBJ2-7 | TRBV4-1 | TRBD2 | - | TGCGCCAGCAGCTTGGAGGGATCTTTAGCGGGGGACTACGAGCAGTACTTC | CASSLEGSLAGDYEQYF
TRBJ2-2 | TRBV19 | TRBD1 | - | TGTGCCAGTAGGGGGACAGGGGGAACCGGGGAGCTGTTTTTT | CASRGTGGTGELFF
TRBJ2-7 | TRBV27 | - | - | TGTGCCAGCCCTTTGGGGTTGGGGGAGCAGTACTTC | CASPLGLGEQYF
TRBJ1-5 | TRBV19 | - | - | TGTGCCACCAGGGGACCCTATAGCAATCAGCCCCAGCATTTT | CATRGPYSNQPQHF
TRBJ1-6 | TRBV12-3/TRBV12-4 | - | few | TGTGCCAGCAGTCCCGGGCCTCAGAGACATTCACCCCTCCACTTT | CASSPGPQRHSPLHF